This T cell receptor beta chain came from a study of blood T cell repertoires in COVID-19. This CDR3 contains 14 residues. J was trimmed by 1 base and V by 5 bases; bases with no gene match: 5. The germline V gene encodes CDR1 SGHAT and CDR2 FQNNGV. Libraries were prepared by immunoSEQ multiplex PCR; TCRdb keeps only in-frame clonotypes and omits some of them. This sample carries tens of thousands of clones, just over 85% of them seen once, and the ten largest clones take about 1.5%. This clone was recorded a few times. The chain combines TRBV11-2 with TRBJ2-7; the match to TRBD1 covers 7 bases. The sequencing sample was made of peripheral blood. This TCR derives from a woman in her fifties or sixties with acute or convalescent COVID-19. The CDR3 DNA sequence: TGTGCCAGCAGCACCCGACAGGGATCCTACGAGCAGTACTTC. Protein sequence: CASSTRQGSYEQYF.